The 8 T cell receptor beta chains in this list originate from one sample, sequenced in a study of CD8 T cells in Susac syndrome. Reverse transcription of roughly 0.5 to 1 ug RNA was carried out with random hexamers. TCRdb fed the immunoSEQ multiplex PCR reads into MiXCR, producing one record per CDR3 protein. The data contain hundreds of thousands of distinct CDR3 sequences, about 85% of them singletons. Input material: CD8+ T cells from PBMCs. All receptors come from a human donor with multiple sclerosis.

This clonotype turned up a few times. The chain couples TRBV27 to TRBJ2-7; 8 positions agree with TRBD2. V dropped 7 bases and J dropped 1; count of bases not matched to a gene: 6. The CDR3 is 14 amino acids. The germline V gene encodes CDR1 MNHEY and CDR2 SMNVEV (reference sequence). The CDR3 coding sequence is TGTGCCAGCAACCGGGAGGGCCCTTCCTACGAGCAGTACTTC. Protein: CASNREGPSYEQYF.

V usage is TRBV19 and J usage is TRBJ2-3; D gene unclear. V dropped 7 bases and J dropped 4 bases, with 15 bases sitting between them. The germline CDR1 and CDR2 sequences are LNHDA and SQIVND (reference sequence). This CDR3 is 14 amino acids long. The CDR3 DNA follows: TGTGCCAGTAAGGGTCCCCCGATGGCAGATACGCAGTATTTT. Amino acid sequence: CASKGPPMADTQYF.

J is TRBJ2-7 and V is TRBV28; 9 nucleotides match TRBD2. Losses at the gene ends were 6 bases for V and 2 bases for J; bases not matched to a gene: 5. CDR3 length: 14 amino acids. Germline V gene lookup returns CDR1 MDHEN and CDR2 SYDVKM. This CDR3 is CASRLAGVAYEQYF. The DNA for the CDR3 is TGTGCCAGCAGATTAGCGGGAGTAGCCTACGAGCAGTACTTC.

This clonotype was seen only a few times. V usage is TRBV4-2 and J usage is TRBJ1-2, with D possibly being TRBD1 (5 bases). The ends were cut back, 4 bases at V and 8 bases at J, with 17 bases in the middle. The germline V gene has CDR1 LGHNA and CDR2 YNFKEQ. The CDR3 loop spans 14 amino acids. DNA of the CDR3: TGTGCCAGCAGCCCCCCTACAGGTCTGGAGGGCTACACCTTC. It encodes CASSPPTGLEGYTF.

V usage is TRBV6-5 and J usage is TRBJ2-5; TRBD2 matches at 11 bases. J was trimmed by 3 bases and V by 2 bases; bases with no gene match: 14. Germline V gene sequence: CDR1 MNHEY, CDR2 SVGAGI. The CDR3 spans 19 residues. This CDR3 is CASSYPPEVPGLAEETQYF. The CDR3 DNA reads as TGTGCCAGCAGTTACCCCCCGGAGGTTCCGGGACTAGCGGAAGAGACCCAGTACTTC.

The rearrangement joins TRBV6-5 to TRBJ2-2; 8 bases match TRBD2. V dropped 6 bases and J dropped 6; count of bases not matched to a gene: 6. CDR1 MNHEY and CDR2 SVGAGI come from the germline V gene. CDR3 length: 14 residues. The CDR3 coding sequence is TGTGCCAGCAGCTTTGCGGGGGGCGCCGGGGAGCTGTTTTTT. Protein: CASSFAGGAGELFF.

The chain links TRBV23-1 to TRBJ1-6; tentatively, D is TRBD1 (6 bases). TRBV23-1 is given ORF status, its function remaining uncertain. Trimming pared 3 bases from V and 0 bases from J, leaving 12 bases between. The CDR3 is made up of 17 amino acids. The CDR3 spells CASSQARGPSYNSPLHF. Here the CDR3 DNA reads TGCGCCAGCAGTCAGGCCAGGGGACCCTCCTATAATTCACCCCTCCACTTT.

This clonotype is a singleton in its sample. V usage is TRBV19 and J usage is TRBJ1-5; perhaps TRBD1 as D (6 bases). Trimming pared 6 bases from V and 4 bases from J, leaving 19 bases between. The CDR3 contains 16 residues. Germline values: CDR1 LNHDA, CDR2 SQIVND (reference sequence). CDR3 in amino acids: CASSTIWDTENQPQHF. The CDR3 nucleotides are TGTGCCAGTAGCACAATATGGGACACAGAGAATCAGCCCCAGCATTTT.